The 21 T cell receptor beta chains presented below share a single source sample, sequenced in a study of CD8 T cells in Susac syndrome. When the RNA was reverse transcribed, random hexamers were used with an input of roughly 0.45 to 1 ug. TCRdb itself ran the immunoSEQ multiplex PCR reads through MiXCR, one entry per CDR3 protein. This sample has 110,000 or so distinct CDR3 sequences, with roughly 93% found just once. The specimen sequenced was CD4+ T cells from PBMCs. The receptors were gathered from a human donor with multiple sclerosis.

The chain couples TRBV7-8 to TRBJ2-2; perhaps TRBD1 as D (6 bases). The CDR3 consists of 16 residues. Germline V gene data show CDR1 as SGHVS and CDR2 as FQNEAQ. Trimming pared 6 bases from V and 1 base from J, leaving 15 bases between. This chain's CDR3 is CASRLNTGRNTGELFF. CDR3 DNA: TGTGCCAGCAGGCTGAACACAGGGAGGAACACCGGGGAGCTGTTTTTT.

This clonotype showed up just a few times. The rearrangement joins TRBV7-9 to TRBJ2-2, with unresolved D. The CDR3 loop spans 14 amino acids. Germline V gene lookup returns CDR1 SEHNR and CDR2 FQNEAQ (reference sequence). The germline V and J ends were trimmed by 1 base and 1 base, with 4 bases remaining between them. CDR3 DNA: TGTGCCAGCAGCTTAGGGGTGAACACCGGGGAGCTGTTTTTT. Its protein is CASSLGVNTGELFF.

V gene TRBV6-2 or TRBV6-3 combines with J gene TRBJ1-4; possible D gene TRBD1, 6 bases. Germline values: CDR1 MNHEY, CDR2 SVGEGT. The CDR3 covers 11 residues. The V and J ends lost 7 bases and 11 bases respectively, with 11 bases between them. The chain's CDR3 is CASTDSRKLFF. The CDR3, as DNA: TGTGCCAGCACGGACAGTCGGAAACTGTTTTTT.

Here the CDR3 reads CAWSYGARSGNTIYF. Written as DNA, the CDR3 is TGTGCCTGGAGTTATGGAGCGCGCTCTGGAAACACCATATATTTT. The rearrangement uses TRBV30 and TRBJ1-3; D remains ambiguous. Germline assignment: CDR1 GTSNPN and CDR2 SVGIG (reference sequence). V lost 2 bases and J lost 0, with 11 bases in between. The CDR3 loop spans 15 amino acids.

The chain has TRBV18 and TRBJ1-5; D is ambiguous. Germline-derived CDR1 and CDR2 are KGHSH and LQKENI. The CDR3 loop spans 15 amino acids. V dropped 2 bases and J dropped 4 bases, with 12 bases sitting between them. The CDR3 sequence: CASSPVDAQNQPQHF. CDR3 coding DNA: TGTGCCAGCTCACCAGTGGACGCTCAGAATCAGCCCCAGCATTTT.

The chain uses TRBV5-6 and TRBJ2-7, with D tentatively TRBD1 (5 bases). The CDR3 consists of 15 residues. The V gene's germline CDR1 is SGHDT and CDR2 YYEEEE. V lost 0 bases to trimming and J lost 2 bases, with 12 bases between them. The DNA of the CDR3 is TGTGCCAGCAGCTTGGGGGGCCTAGGGACCTACGAGCAGTACTTC. Its protein product is CASSLGGLGTYEQYF.

The J gene is TRBJ2-7, the V gene TRBV18; 8 bases line up with TRBD1. J gave up 6 bases and V 2 bases, and 3 bases lay outside the gene matches. CDR1 and CDR2 from the germline V gene are KGHSH and LQKENI. The length of the CDR3 is 13 residues. The CDR3 is CASSPGTGSEQYF. The DNA of the CDR3 is TGTGCCAGCTCACCAGGGACAGGTAGCGAGCAGTACTTC.

V gene TRBV28 combines with J gene TRBJ1-4; no clear D. Germline lookup yields CDR1 MDHEN and CDR2 SYDVKM. The CDR3 totals 11 residues. V was shortened by 7 bases and J by 5 bases, with 5 bases between the two germline ends. CDR3 region: CASTQNEKLFF. The CDR3, as DNA: TGTGCCAGCACCCAGAATGAAAAACTGTTTTTT.

CDR3 loop: CATSRVKDSGGAYEQYF. In DNA, the CDR3 is TGTGCCACCAGCAGGGTTAAAGACAGCGGGGGAGCCTACGAGCAGTACTTC. V gene TRBV15 combines with J gene TRBJ2-7; 8 bases align to TRBD2. Germline CDR1 reads LNHNV; CDR2 reads YYDKDF (reference sequence). CDR3 length equals 17 residues. V dropped 3 bases and J dropped 2; count of bases not matched to a gene: 12.

The chain couples TRBV4-3 to TRBJ2-5, with unresolved D. V lost 1 base and J 2 bases, leaving 8 bases between the germline ends. Germline V gives CDR1 LGHNA, CDR2 YSLEER. The CDR3 sequence is 14 residues long. This chain's CDR3 is CASSQVSRQETQYF. The CDR3 nucleotides are TGCGCCAGCAGCCAAGTCAGTAGGCAAGAGACCCAGTACTTC.

This sequence joins TRBV28 and TRBJ2-5; 7 bases align to TRBD2. J gave up 4 bases and V 6 bases, and 14 bases lay outside the gene matches. The germline gives CDR1 MDHEN, CDR2 SYDVKM. This CDR3 spans 16 amino acids. CDR3 residues: CASRRVGRGLGETQYF. The DNA of the CDR3 is TGTGCCAGCAGGCGGGTGGGGAGGGGATTGGGAGAGACCCAGTACTTC.

The chain uses TRBV20-1 and TRBJ1-6; 9 bases are shared with TRBD1. CDR1 DFQATT and CDR2 SNEGSKA come from the germline V gene (reference sequence). The CDR3 extends over 15 amino acids. V lost 2 bases and J lost 10; bases outside the gene matches: 9. CDR3 sequence (DNA): TGCAGTGCTAGACCAAAGGACAGGGGAGGGTCACCCCTCCACTTT. It is translated as CSARPKDRGGSPLHF.

The genes are TRBV6-6 and TRBJ1-5, with D possibly matching TRBD1 (6 bases). The V end was cut by 6 bases, the J end by 9 bases, with 15 bases between. The germline gives CDR1 MNHNY, CDR2 SVGAGI (reference sequence). The CDR3 is 13 residues long. CDR3 residues: CASRRQAEGPQHF. The DNA for the CDR3 is TGTGCCAGCAGGCGACAGGCCGAGGGGCCCCAGCATTTT.

The V call is TRBV7-8, the J call TRBJ1-2; weak D call: TRBD1 (6 bases). The V gene lost 5 bases and the J gene lost 3 bases, with 10 bases spanning the gap. Germline lookup yields CDR1 SGHVS and CDR2 FQNEAQ. The CDR3 has 13 amino acids. CDR3 amino acids: CASSQGWDYGYTF. CDR3 bases: TGTGCCAGCAGCCAGGGGTGGGACTATGGCTACACCTTC.

The rearrangement joins TRBV28 to TRBJ2-5; D may be TRBD1 or TRBD2 (6 bases each). CDR3 length: 15 amino acids. Per the germline V gene, CDR1 is MDHEN and CDR2 is SYDVKM. The V end lost 5 bases, the J end lost 2 bases, and 15 bases lay between the germline ends. Written as DNA, the CDR3 is TGTGCCAGCAGTCCCCGCGGGACACCACAAGAGACCCAGTACTTC. Protein sequence: CASSPRGTPQETQYF.

The chain uses TRBV12-3 or TRBV12-4 and TRBJ1-1, with 7 nucleotides matching TRBD1. This CDR3 region has 15 residues. Losses at the gene ends were 3 bases for V and 4 bases for J; bases not matched to a gene: 8. In nucleotides, the CDR3 is TGTGCCAGCAGTTTTTGGACAGGAAGGATCACTGAAGCTTTCTTT. This translates into CASSFWTGRITEAFF.

This chain joins TRBV20-1 and TRBJ1-5; 7 nucleotides match TRBD1. CDR1 DFQATT and CDR2 SNEGSKA come from the germline V gene (reference sequence). CDR3 length equals 16 residues. J lost 0 bases, V lost 5 bases, and 10 bases had no gene match. The CDR3 DNA reads as TGCAGTGCTGGTGACAGGGTACGGTATAGCAATCAGCCCCAGCATTTT. Protein product: CSAGDRVRYSNQPQHF.

Points on this clonotype: Germline is not matched at one junction end, which may reflect a read error. The J gene is TRBJ1-3, the V gene TRBV5-1; D uncertain. The germline gives CDR1 SGHRS, CDR2 YFSETQ. The CDR3 spans 13 residues. The CDR3 nucleotides read TGTGCCAGCAGTGGCGGATCTGGAAACACCATATATTTT. This translates into CASSGGSGNTIYF.

With respect to this clonotype: Sequence at one end of the junction differs from germline and may be a read error. The chain employs TRBV29-1 and TRBJ1-4; the D is unclear. Per the germline V gene, CDR1 is SQVTM and CDR2 is ANQGSEA. CDR3 length: 13 amino acids. The CDR3 coding sequence is TGCAGCGTTGAATTATCGGAGCATGGAAAACTGTCTTTT. Protein sequence: CSVELSEHGKLSF. Looking up the rest from reference TRBV29-1 and TRBJ1-4 gives the full variable domain: SAVISQKPSRDICQRGTSLTIQCQVDSQVTMMFWYRQQPGQSLTLIATANQGSEATYESGFVIDKFPISRPNLTFSTLTVSNMSPEDSSIYLCSVELSEHGKLSFGSGTQLSVL.

This clonotype came up once. The genes are TRBV5-1 and TRBJ2-7, with 8 positions matching TRBD1. The CDR3 loop spans 14 amino acids. Germline-derived CDR1 and CDR2 are SGHRS and YFSETQ. V shed 1 base and J 6 bases; nucleotides not matched to a gene: 6. CDR3 protein: CASSLRTGSGEQYF. CDR3 nucleotides: TGCGCCAGCAGCTTGCGGACAGGGAGCGGCGAGCAGTACTTC.

V and J are TRBV20-1 and TRBJ2-1; the match to TRBD2 covers 12 bases. The CDR3 has 15 amino acids. Germline lookup yields CDR1 DFQATT and CDR2 SNEGSKA (reference sequence). The V segment lost 2 bases and the J segment 4 bases; nucleotides outside the gene matches: 3. CDR3 residues: CSARYTSGGYNEQFF. In DNA, the CDR3 is TGCAGTGCTAGATACACTAGCGGGGGGTACAATGAGCAGTTCTTC.